The source of this T cell receptor beta chain is a study of blood T cell repertoires in COVID-19. About the research overall: Spain, Italy and the United States supplied samples that represented acute and convalescent COVID-19. T cells, B-cell-depleted T cells, or PBMCs supplied cDNA or gDNA.

Original processing notes: Using reference gene primer amplification, nucleated cell counts were estimated. Measured with immunoSEQ multiplex PCR; TCRdb has only the in-frame clones, and not every one. V and J calls and clone size are as listed in that table; D and trimming were resolved from the DNA. The sample contains tens of thousands of clones, roughly 91% of which appear only once. CDR1 is SGHTA and CDR2 is FQGNSA in the germline V gene. The CDR3 loop spans 15 amino acids. The V gene end was trimmed by 6 bases and the J gene end by 2 bases; junction bases not matched to a gene: 6. Sequencing was done on a sample of peripheral blood. This chain joins TRBV7-2 and TRBJ1-4; TRBD1 matches at 7 bases. This sequence originates from a woman older than 75 with acute or convalescent COVID-19. The CDR3 DNA sequence: TGTGCCAGCAGACCACAGGGGCGGACTAATGAAAAACTGTTTTTT. Translation gives CASRPQGRTNEKLFF.